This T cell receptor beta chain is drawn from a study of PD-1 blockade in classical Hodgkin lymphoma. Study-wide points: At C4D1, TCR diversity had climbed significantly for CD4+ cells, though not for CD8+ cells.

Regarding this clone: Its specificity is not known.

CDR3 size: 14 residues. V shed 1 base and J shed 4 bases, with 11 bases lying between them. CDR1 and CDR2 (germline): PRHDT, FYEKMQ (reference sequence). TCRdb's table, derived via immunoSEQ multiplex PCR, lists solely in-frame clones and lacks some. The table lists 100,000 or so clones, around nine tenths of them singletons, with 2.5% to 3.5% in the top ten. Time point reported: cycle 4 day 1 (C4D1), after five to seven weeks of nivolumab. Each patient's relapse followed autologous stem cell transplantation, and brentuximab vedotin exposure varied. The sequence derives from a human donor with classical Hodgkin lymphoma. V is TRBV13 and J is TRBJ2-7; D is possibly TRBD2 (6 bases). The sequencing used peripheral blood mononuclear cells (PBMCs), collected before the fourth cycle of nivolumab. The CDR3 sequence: CASSLAAGPYEQYF. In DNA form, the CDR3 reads TGTGCCAGCAGCTTAGCGGCGGGACCATACGAGCAGTACTTC.